Listed below are T cell receptor beta chains from one sample, sequenced in a study of CD8+CD57+ T cells in acquired aplastic anemia. TCRdb ran MiXCR on the reads and lists one entry per CDR3 protein. The table has fewer than 200,000 distinct CDR3 sequences, 45% to 60% seen once; the top ten hold 10% to 15%. Sequencing was performed on sorted CD4+, CD8+, or CD8+CD57+ T cells (not recorded which) from PBMCs. The receptors shown here come from a human donor with aplastic anemia. Both conserved end residues are part of each CDR3. The order of the fields is D gene, clone size, V gene, J gene, CDR3 DNA, CDR3 protein. The D gene is left open where the match is weak. A clone size is listed for some rows: how often the clone was seen (once, few, many), or a class if it is expanded.

D: TRBD2; size: .; V: TRBV10-3; J: TRBJ2-7; DNA: TGTGCCATCAGTGCGGGACTAGCGGGGGTGGACGAGCAGTACTTC; CDR3: CAISAGLAGVDEQYF
D: .; size: .; V: TRBV7-6; J: TRBJ1-2; DNA: TGTGCCAGCACCCCCGACAGTCTAAGTGGCTACACCTTC; CDR3: CASTPDSLSGYTF
D: .; size: .; V: TRBV20-1; J: TRBJ1-1; DNA: TGCAGTGCTAGAGATATTGGGACGGCGAACACTGAAGCTTTCTTT; CDR3: CSARDIGTANTEAFF
D: .; size: many; V: TRBV24-1; J: TRBJ2-7; DNA: TGTGCCACCAGTGGGGGGAATACCCCTTACGAGCAGTACTTC; CDR3: CATSGGNTPYEQYF
D: TRBD2; size: few; V: TRBV7-8; J: TRBJ2-1; DNA: TGTGCCAGCAGCCCCGGGACTAGCAATGAGCAGTTCTTC; CDR3: CASSPGTSNEQFF
D: TRBD2; size: many; V: TRBV5-1; J: TRBJ2-5; DNA: TGCGCCAGCAGCGGAGGTTCGGGGGGTGGGGTTGAGACCCAGTACTTC; CDR3: CASSGGSGGGVETQYF
D: .; size: few; V: TRBV2; J: TRBJ2-7; DNA: TGTGCCAGCAAAGACAGTTACTCCGAGCAGTACTTC; CDR3: CASKDSYSEQYF
D: TRBD1; size: few; V: TRBV29-1; J: TRBJ2-7; DNA: TGCAGCGTTACCGGGACAGGGGGGCAAGAGCAGTACTTC; CDR3: CSVTGTGGQEQYF
D: .; size: many; V: TRBV7-3; J: TRBJ2-5; DNA: TGTGCCAGCAGCCTATGGGAACAAGAGACCCAGTACTTC; CDR3: CASSLWEQETQYF
D: .; size: .; V: TRBV5-1; J: TRBJ1-4; DNA: TGCGCCAGCAGTGCCGGACAAGGCCTTTTGGCTAATGAAAAACTGTTTTTT; CDR3: CASSAGQGLLANEKLFF
D: .; size: many; V: TRBV5-1; J: TRBJ1-2; DNA: TGCGCCAGCAGCTTGGCCGCGGGAAACGGCTACACCTTC; CDR3: CASSLAAGNGYTF
D: .; size: .; V: TRBV4-1; J: TRBJ2-1; DNA: TGCGCCAGCAGCCAAGTCCGGGACCCGTACAATGAGCAGTTCTTC; CDR3: CASSQVRDPYNEQFF
D: .; size: many; V: TRBV12-3/TRBV12-4; J: TRBJ1-5; DNA: TGTGCCAGCAGTTCCAGTTGGGATTATAATCAGCCCCAGCATTTT; CDR3: CASSSSWDYNQPQHF
D: .; size: many; V: TRBV14; J: TRBJ2-7; DNA: TGTGCCAGCAGCCAAGATCGGGGGTACGAGCAGTACTTC; CDR3: CASSQDRGYEQYF
D: TRBD2; size: .; V: TRBV11-2; J: TRBJ2-1; DNA: TGTGCCAGCAGCTTAGATGTAGTAGCGGGGGTCGAGCAGTTCTTC; CDR3: CASSLDVVAGVEQFF
D: TRBD1; size: .; V: TRBV20-1; J: TRBJ2-7; DNA: TGCAGTGCTAGAGATTTCGGGCAGGGGGCTAACGAGCAGTACTTC; CDR3: CSARDFGQGANEQYF
D: TRBD1; size: .; V: TRBV14; J: TRBJ2-7; DNA: TGTGCCAGCAGCCCACAGGGACAGGGGGCTTACGAGCAGTACTTC; CDR3: CASSPQGQGAYEQYF
D: TRBD1; size: .; V: TRBV24-1; J: TRBJ2-7; DNA: TGTGCCACCAGTGCCGGGACAGGGACCTACGAGCAGTACTTC; CDR3: CATSAGTGTYEQYF
D: TRBD1; size: few; V: TRBV29-1; J: TRBJ2-5; DNA: TGCAGCGCACAGGGGGCATGGGAGACCCAGTACTTC; CDR3: CSAQGAWETQYF
D: .; size: few; V: TRBV10-3; J: TRBJ2-7; DNA: TGTGCCATCAGTGAAGGTAGCTCCTACGAGCAGTACTTC; CDR3: CAISEGSSYEQYF
D: TRBD1; size: .; V: TRBV29-1; J: TRBJ2-5; DNA: TGCAGCGTCCTGAGATTGACAGGGGTCGAGACCCAGTACTTC; CDR3: CSVLRLTGVETQYF
D: .; size: many; V: TRBV7-2; J: TRBJ2-3; DNA: TGTGCCAGCAGGAGGACGGCTAGCACAGATACGCAGTATTTT; CDR3: CASRRTASTDTQYF
D: TRBD2; size: few; V: TRBV30; J: TRBJ2-7; DNA: TGTGCCTGGAGTGTACTCCGAGGGACTAGCGGGGCGTCCTACGAGCAGTACTTC; CDR3: CAWSVLRGTSGASYEQYF
D: TRBD1; size: many; V: TRBV5-1; J: TRBJ2-6; DNA: TGCGCCAGCAGCGGAGGACAGGCAATCTCTGGGGCCAACGTCCTGACTTTC; CDR3: CASSGGQAISGANVLTF
D: .; size: .; V: TRBV12-3/TRBV12-4; J: TRBJ1-4; DNA: TGTGCCAGCAGTTTAGCGGGATATGAAAAACTGTTTTTT; CDR3: CASSLAGYEKLFF
D: .; size: .; V: TRBV5-1; J: TRBJ1-3; DNA: TGCGCCAGCAGCTCGACAAGCCCCTCTGGAAACACCATATATTTT; CDR3: CASSSTSPSGNTIYF
D: .; size: .; V: TRBV2; J: TRBJ2-5; DNA: TGTGCCAGCGAATTGTGGCGGGAGACCCAGTACTTC; CDR3: CASELWRETQYF
D: .; size: .; V: TRBV7-9; J: TRBJ2-1; DNA: TGTGCCAGCACCCTGGGGGGTGAGCAGTTCTTC; CDR3: CASTLGGEQFF
D: TRBD1; size: .; V: TRBV28; J: TRBJ1-1; DNA: TGTGCCAGCAGTTTCACAGGGGCGATGAACACTGAAGCTTTCTTT; CDR3: CASSFTGAMNTEAFF
D: .; size: .; V: TRBV20-1; J: TRBJ2-7; DNA: TGCAGTGCTAGTCGCGCGCTAGTCTCCTACGAGCAGTACTTC; CDR3: CSASRALVSYEQYF
D: .; size: many; V: TRBV19; J: TRBJ1-4; DNA: TGTGCCAGTAGTACCTCCATGATTGCTAATGAAAAACTGTTTTTT; CDR3: CASSTSMIANEKLFF
D: .; size: .; V: TRBV15; J: TRBJ1-2; DNA: TGTGCCACCAGCAGAGAGGGTCCAGGGGACTATGGCTACACCTTC; CDR3: CATSREGPGDYGYTF
D: .; size: .; V: TRBV2; J: TRBJ2-1; DNA: TGTGCCAGCAGTGAGGACTTGATATCCTACAATGAGCAGTTCTTC; CDR3: CASSEDLISYNEQFF
D: .; size: .; V: TRBV7-9; J: TRBJ2-7; DNA: TGTGCCAGCGGACCTTCAGGGGACGAGCAGTACTTC; CDR3: CASGPSGDEQYF
D: .; size: .; V: TRBV20-1; J: TRBJ2-3; DNA: TGCAGTGCTAGAGATCCTAGAGGACTCCTCACAGATACGCAGTATTTT; CDR3: CSARDPRGLLTDTQYF
D: .; size: many; V: TRBV24-1; J: TRBJ1-5; DNA: TGTGCCACCAGTGATACAGGTTTCCAGCCCCAGCATTTT; CDR3: CATSDTGFQPQHF
D: TRBD2; size: .; V: TRBV11-1; J: TRBJ2-3; DNA: TGTGCCAGCAGCTTGTTAGCGGGGGAGACAGATACGCAGTATTTT; CDR3: CASSLLAGETDTQYF
D: TRBD1; size: .; V: TRBV2; J: TRBJ2-3; DNA: TGTGCCAGCAGTAAAACGACAGGGGGGGATACGCAGTATTTT; CDR3: CASSKTTGGDTQYF
D: .; size: many; V: TRBV5-1; J: TRBJ2-3; DNA: TGCGCCAGCACCAGGGACTCTCCGGAGTATACGCAGTATTTT; CDR3: CASTRDSPEYTQYF
D: TRBD1; size: many; V: TRBV5-1; J: TRBJ1-4; DNA: TGCGCCAGCAGCTTCAGGACAGGACTAAATGAAAAACTGTTTTTT; CDR3: CASSFRTGLNEKLFF